This T cell receptor beta chain was retrieved from a study of T cells in Graves' hyperthyroidism and ophthalmopathy (dated by TCRdb to the late 2010s). General notes on the study: Peripheral blood was sampled at the time of initial diagnosis, prior to any treatment. In addition, the study compared T-cell repertoires in thyroid tissue and in blood from several Graves' hyperthyroidism patients. To identify TCR V-J signatures that set the groups apart, the researchers used a discovery cohort of about a hundred patients, made up of approximately 43 with Graves' ophthalmopathy and approximately 57 with stable Graves' hyperthyroidism. Prospective prediction of ophthalmopathy was tested in an independent validation cohort consisting of some 18 hyperthyroidism patients and approximately 16 patients who later progressed to ophthalmopathy. According to the paper, TCR Vbeta CDR3 sequencing was carried out on 135 peripheral blood samples, which came from some 41 ophthalmopathy, some 73 hyperthyroidism and approximately 17 progressor patients. The 100 or so discovery patients were divided at random into training and test sets in a 7:3 ratio. Following sampling, methimazole starting at 30 mg daily was given to hyperthyroidism patients, and high-dose intravenous methylprednisolone was given to ophthalmopathy patients.

Amplification of TCR beta CDR3 regions was carried out from RNA transcripts. A first-round RT-PCR of the TCR CDR3 used the HTBI primer set with the Qiagen OneStep RT-PCR kit. The libraries were constructed in a second round of multiplex PCR and then size-selected and purified. Libraries were sequenced paired-end with 100 bp reads on an Illumina HiSeq2000. On the authors' methods: SOAPnuke was used to process the raw data, throwing out any read that contained adapters or uncalled bases, had a mean Phred below 15, or lacked an exact constant-primer or identifier match. COPE v1.2.5 was used to merge high-quality paired reads, and clonotypes were defined as unique nucleotide sequences. MiTCR v1.1 was used to align clonotypes to the IMGT TRBV, TRBD and TRBJ reference segments. The analysis was restricted to V-J combinations with a frequency above 0.0001, which together covered 99.2% of the repertoires. A TCS score was defined as the ratio between F50 (clonal expansion) and ExV (chaos), using BLOSUM62-based TCRdist between CDR3 peptides within each V-J. Welch's t-statistics and random forest reduced around 550 V-J features to fewer than 15, which were used in a naive Bayes classifier (R e1071). TCRdb cleaned the public reads at Q25 with fastp, built clones with MiXCR and kept in-frame beta chains. Rows matching on CDR3 protein sequence are summarized as one entry with the most common DNA and genes. TCRdb's processing, not the authors', yielded these V and J calls. The sample table records about 360,000 distinct CDR3 sequences; less than 15% of these occur just once. The ten largest clones add up to around 9.2% of the sample.

Summary of the overall study and its limitations: Most expanded thyroid clonotypes (frequency above 0.001) were also found in blood, which suggests that blood repertoires may mirror thyroid immune responses. A 13 V-J signature model separated ophthalmopathy from stable hyperthyroidism, with approximately 87% sensitivity and about 81% specificity in cross-validation and 80%/75% in testing. No statistical method was used to fix the sample size in advance, and group allocation was not hidden from the investigators. During validation, the model predicted progression to ophthalmopathy a median of approximately 6 months ahead of onset, with roughly 65% sensitivity and 72% to 85% specificity.

In this sample, this clonotype turned up many times. What antigen it recognizes has not been identified. No per-base quality is available; no much larger clone lies one base away. From a lookup of the germline V gene, CDR1 and CDR2 are SNHLY and FYNNEI. V drops 8 bases and J drops 8 bases, leaving 18 bases in between. The CDR3, cysteine through phenylalanine, is 13 amino acids long. Just CDR3 DNA is preserved here, 39 bases in frame from base 1. Graves' hyperthyroidism was defined as stable when no progression to ophthalmopathy occurred over 18 months of follow-up. Hyperthyroidism patients were newly diagnosed, with disease duration under 2 months, and aged 18 to 65 years. Patients with uncontrolled infections, other autoimmune diseases, pregnancy or lactation were excluded. Clinical symptoms, serum thyroxine and TRAb, thyroid ultrasound, and orbital computed tomography formed the basis for the diagnoses. PBMCs were isolated from 7.5 to 10 ml of fresh peripheral blood by Ficoll-Paque density gradient centrifugation. Total RNA was extracted using Trizol reagent, and RNA quality was assessed on an Agilent 2100 Bioanalyzer.

This receptor was obtained from a young woman with Graves' hyperthyroidism. The V and J genes are TRBV2 and TRBJ1-2, and possibly TRBD1, on 5 matching bases. Sequencing used blood. The CDR3 in this case is CASCPDQGEGYTF. At the DNA level, the sequence is TGTGCCAGCTGCCCAGACCAGGGTGAAGGCTACACCTTC.